This is a list of T cell receptor beta chains from one sample in a study of neurological immune-mediated disorders. MiXCR was run by TCRdb on the 5' RACE reads, yielding one entry per CDR3 protein. The sample records roughly 120,000 distinct CDR3 sequences, more than 2.5% being singletons. The material sequenced was PBMCs. The receptor source for this set is a woman under 40 with multiple sclerosis. CDR3s include the opening cysteine and the closing phenylalanine or tryptophan. Fields, in order: clone size, D gene, J gene, V gene, CDR3 DNA, CDR3 protein. The D gene is left open where the match is weak. Rows give clone size only sometimes, using once, few, many, or a class for an expanded clone.

>many|TRBD2|TRBJ2-1|TRBV20-1
TGCAGTGCTAGTCCCACTAGCGGGAGGATAATGAATGAGCAGTTCTTC
CSASPTSGRIMNEQFF
>many|-|TRBJ2-2|TRBV5-1
TGCGCCAGCAGCTACGAGTCGGCAGGGAACACCGGGGAGCTGTTTTTT
CASSYESAGNTGELFF
>many|-|TRBJ2-3|TRBV7-2
TGTGCCAGCAGCTTGGCCCCGGGCACAGATACGCAGTATTTT
CASSLAPGTDTQYF
>-|-|TRBJ1-5|TRBV29-1
TGCAGCGTTGCGACCACAGCCGATAAGACCCAGAATTTT
CSVATTADKTQNF
>few|-|TRBJ2-5|TRBV7-2
TGTGCCAGCAGTATTGGACGTTACCAAGAGACCCAGTACTTC
CASSIGRYQETQYF
>many|-|TRBJ2-1|TRBV5-1
TGCGCCAGCAGCTCGCAGGGTATGGACAATGAGCAGTTCTTC
CASSSQGMDNEQFF
>many|-|TRBJ1-5|TRBV6-1
TGTGCCAGCAATCAGGGGCCCAATAGCAATCAGCCCCAGCATTTT
CASNQGPNSNQPQHF
>many|-|TRBJ2-1|TRBV20-1
TGCAGTGCTAGGGACTACAATGAGCAGTTCTTC
CSARDYNEQFF
>many|-|TRBJ2-5|TRBV6-6
TGTGCCAGCAGTTACGAAGTGCAAGAGACCCAGTACTTC
CASSYEVQETQYF
>many|-|TRBJ2-7|TRBV6-1
TGTGCCAGCAGTGAAAAACGACATGAGTACGAGCAGTACTTC
CASSEKRHEYEQYF
>many|TRBD1|TRBJ1-2|TRBV12-3/TRBV12-4
TGTGCCAGCAGCTCCCTCGACAGGGCCAACTATGGCTACACCTTC
CASSSLDRANYGYTF
>-|TRBD1|TRBJ2-7|TRBV6-2/TRBV6-3
TGTGCCAGCAAGCCGACAGGGCGACCCTACGAGCAGTACTTC
CASKPTGRPYEQYF
>few|TRBD2|TRBJ2-1|TRBV3-1
TGTGCCAGCAGCCAAGTGCTGTCGGGACTAGCGGACAATGAGCAGTTCTTC
CASSQVLSGLADNEQFF
>many|TRBD2|TRBJ2-2|TRBV20-1
TGCAGTGCTCTAGCGGCGAACACCGGGGAGCTGTTTTTT
CSALAANTGELFF
>many|-|TRBJ1-1|TRBV5-5
TGTGCCAGCAGCTGGCCATCGGGGGCAGATGAGGCTTTCTTT
CASSWPSGADEAFF
>many|TRBD1|TRBJ2-2|TRBV5-1
TGCGCCAGCAGCACCTTCAGGACAGGCGACACCGGGGAGCTGTTTTTT
CASSTFRTGDTGELFF
>many|-|TRBJ1-1|TRBV5-1
TGCGCCAGCTCCCTACCCGGGGCCGATGGGAGAGCTTTCTTT
CASSLPGADGRAFF
>many|-|TRBJ2-7|TRBV6-2/TRBV6-3
TGTGCCAGCAGTCCTCTTAGGGGCGGGCGCTCCTACGAGCAGTACTTC
CASSPLRGGRSYEQYF
>many|TRBD1|TRBJ2-3|TRBV20-1
TGCAGTGCCCTTCCCTCTGGACAGGAGACCTTTCGCACAGATACGCAGTATTTT
CSALPSGQETFRTDTQYF
>-|-|TRBJ2-1|TRBV20-1
TGCAGTGCTAGAGAAAAGATTTGGTCGAATACCGGCTCCTACAATGAGCAGTTCTTC
CSAREKIWSNTGSYNEQFF
>many|TRBD1|TRBJ1-2|TRBV3-1
TGTGCCAGCAGCCCCAAAGGGACAGCTTTTTATGGCTACACCTTC
CASSPKGTAFYGYTF
>many|TRBD2|TRBJ2-1|TRBV5-1
TGCGCCAGCAGCTTGTCCCTAGGCGGGAGAGGGTCCTACAATGAGCAGTTCTTC
CASSLSLGGRGSYNEQFF
>-|TRBD2|TRBJ2-7|TRBV7-6
TGTGCCAGCAGCTTAATCGCTAGCGGGGGGACAGACTACGAGCAGTACTTC
CASSLIASGGTDYEQYF
>-|TRBD1|TRBJ2-2|TRBV5-1
TGCGCCAGCAGCCCAGACAGGGTTGGAATGGAGCTGTTTTTT
CASSPDRVGMELFF
>many|-|TRBJ2-7|TRBV10-3
TGTGCCATCAATCGGGACACAACCTACGAGCAGTACTTC
CAINRDTTYEQYF
>few|-|TRBJ1-5|TRBV20-1
TGCAGTGCTATGCCACCGGGGGATCAGCCCCAGCATTTT
CSAMPPGDQPQHF
>many|TRBD1|TRBJ2-5|TRBV20-1
TGCAGTGCTACCCCGTCGCTGGGACAGTCTTACCAAGAGACCCAGTACTTC
CSATPSLGQSYQETQYF
>many|-|TRBJ1-2|TRBV11-2
TGTGCCAGCAGCTCTCCGGGAGGGAGGTATCGTGGCTACACCTTC
CASSSPGGRYRGYTF
>many|-|TRBJ1-1|TRBV27
TGTGCCAGCTCCAACCTGGGGCAGGGTCCAATGAACACTGAAGCTTTCTTT
CASSNLGQGPMNTEAFF
>many|-|TRBJ2-1|TRBV5-4
TGTGCCAGCAGCTTTGGGCGGGACCGATACAATGAGCAGTTCTTC
CASSFGRDRYNEQFF
>many|-|TRBJ2-1|TRBV7-2
TGTGCCAGCAGCTTAAAGGCAGGGGAGTACAATGAGCAGTTCTTC
CASSLKAGEYNEQFF
>many|-|TRBJ2-3|TRBV6-5
TGTGCCAGTTACAGAATTAGCACAGATACGCAGTATTTT
CASYRISTDTQYF
>many|TRBD2|TRBJ2-7|TRBV28
TGTGCCAGCAGTTTCTGGACTAGCGGGAGCCCCGAGCAGTACTTC
CASSFWTSGSPEQYF
>many|-|TRBJ2-5|TRBV15
TGTGCCACCAGCAGACCCGGGTCTCAAGAGACCCAGTACTTC
CATSRPGSQETQYF
>many|-|TRBJ2-5|TRBV6-2/TRBV6-3
TGTGCCGCCCACGGCCTACGGGGCCAAGAGACCCAGTACTTC
CAAHGLRGQETQYF
>many|-|TRBJ2-5|TRBV12-3/TRBV12-4
TGTGCCAGCAGCAATCGAAACAGGGCCTCGGAGACCCAGTACTTC
CASSNRNRASETQYF
>many|-|TRBJ1-6|TRBV30
TGTGCCTGGAGCGAAACAGGAGGATCACCCCTCCACTTT
CAWSETGGSPLHF
>many|-|TRBJ1-1|TRBV7-2
TGTGCCAGCAGCACGCCAGGGACGGGGAACACTGAAGCTTTCTTT
CASSTPGTGNTEAFF
>many|TRBD2|TRBJ2-1|TRBV5-6
TGTGCCAGCAGCTTGGTGGGCGGGAGCTCCTACAATGAGCAGTTCTTC
CASSLVGGSSYNEQFF
>-|-|TRBJ2-7|TRBV27
TGTGCCAGCAGTTTATCGACGGGCCGACTGATCTACGAGCAGTACTTC
CASSLSTGRLIYEQYF
>many|-|TRBJ2-5|TRBV7-2
TGTGCCAGCAGCTTAGAACGCGGACAAGAGACCCAGTACTTC
CASSLERGQETQYF
>many|-|TRBJ2-7|TRBV6-5
TGTGCCAGCAGTTATAGACAGGAGCAGTACTTC
CASSYRQEQYF
>many|-|TRBJ2-2|TRBV12-3/TRBV12-4
TGTGCCAGCAGTTTAAGGGGGGACGGGGAGCTGTTTTTT
CASSLRGDGELFF
>many|-|TRBJ2-2|TRBV18
TGTGCCAGCTCACCACCTCTGGGACACGCGAACACCGGGGAGCTGTTTTTT
CASSPPLGHANTGELFF
>many|-|TRBJ1-6|TRBV6-5
TGTGCCAGCAGTTACTCAGGGGTCGGTATTTCGCGTAATTCACCCCTCCACTTT
CASSYSGVGISRNSPLHF
>many|TRBD2|TRBJ2-1|TRBV20-1
TGCAGTGCTAGAAGACTAGCGGGAGGCTCCTACAATGAGCAGTTCTTC
CSARRLAGGSYNEQFF
>many|-|TRBJ2-3|TRBV12-3/TRBV12-4
TGTGCCAGCAGCGAGGGACAAACCAGCACAGATACGCAGTATTTT
CASSEGQTSTDTQYF
>many|TRBD1|TRBJ1-5|TRBV12-3/TRBV12-4
TGTGCCAGCAGTGACAGGGGGTCGAAAAGCAATCAGCCCCAGCATTTT
CASSDRGSKSNQPQHF
>many|-|TRBJ2-1|TRBV5-1
TGCGCCAGCAGCGCGAGGGGGGGGGCATACAATGAGCAGTTCTTC
CASSARGGAYNEQFF
>many|-|TRBJ2-5|TRBV6-6
TGTGCCAGCAGTTGGGACAGGGGGCTTATAGCGGGAGGGGCGGAGACCCAGTACTTC
CASSWDRGLIAGGAETQYF
>many|-|TRBJ1-2|TRBV29-1
TGCAGCGTCGGTGGAGGGGGGGGAGGTCACTATGGCTACACCTTC
CSVGGGGGGHYGYTF
>many|-|TRBJ2-3|TRBV7-9
TGTGCCAGCAGCCACCCCAGGGAGAACACAGATACGCAGTATTTT
CASSHPRENTDTQYF
>many|-|TRBJ1-5|TRBV9
TGTGCCAGCAGCGCTGATCAGGGGAATCAGCCCCAGCATTTT
CASSADQGNQPQHF
>many|-|TRBJ2-7|TRBV15
TGTGCCACCAGCGCACGGGTTCAGAGCTCCTACGAGCAGTACTTC
CATSARVQSSYEQYF
>many|-|TRBJ2-7|TRBV19
TGTGCCAGTAGGGCGGCGGGCTACGAGCAGTACTTC
CASRAAGYEQYF
>-|TRBD1|TRBJ2-3|TRBV12-3/TRBV12-4
TGTGCCAGCAGTTCGACAGGGACCACTAGCACAGATACGCAGTATTTT
CASSSTGTTSTDTQYF
>many|-|TRBJ2-7|TRBV5-1
TGCGCCAGCAGCTTGTCCAAGGGGAACAGCGTCTCCTACGAGCAGTACTTC
CASSLSKGNSVSYEQYF
>many|-|TRBJ2-3|TRBV11-3
TGTGCCAGCAGCTTTGGCCCTAGCACAGATACGCAGTATTTT
CASSFGPSTDTQYF
>many|TRBD1|TRBJ2-7|TRBV6-5
TGTGCCAGCAGTTCAGACATGGGACAGCTATCTTACGAGCAGTACTTC
CASSSDMGQLSYEQYF
>many|-|TRBJ2-1|TRBV14
TGTGCCAGCAGCCAATTTGCGGGGTTTAACAATGAGCAGTTCTTC
CASSQFAGFNNEQFF